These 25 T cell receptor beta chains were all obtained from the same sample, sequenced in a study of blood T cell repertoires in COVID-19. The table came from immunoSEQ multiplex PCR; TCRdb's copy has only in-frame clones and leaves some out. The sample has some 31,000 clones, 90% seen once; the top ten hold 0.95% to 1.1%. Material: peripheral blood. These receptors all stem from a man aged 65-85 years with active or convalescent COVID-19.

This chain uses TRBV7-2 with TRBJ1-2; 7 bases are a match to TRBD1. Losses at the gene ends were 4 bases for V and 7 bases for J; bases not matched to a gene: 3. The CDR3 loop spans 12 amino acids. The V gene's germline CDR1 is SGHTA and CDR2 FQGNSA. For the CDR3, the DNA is TGTGCCAGCAGCTCGGACAGGACTGGCTACACCTTC. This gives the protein CASSSDRTGYTF.

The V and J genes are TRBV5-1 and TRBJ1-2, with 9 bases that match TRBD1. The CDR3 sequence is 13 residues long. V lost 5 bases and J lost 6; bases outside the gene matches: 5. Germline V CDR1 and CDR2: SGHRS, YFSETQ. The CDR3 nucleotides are TGCGCCAGCAGGGAGACAGGGGGTCATGGCTACACCTTC. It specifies CASRETGGHGYTF.

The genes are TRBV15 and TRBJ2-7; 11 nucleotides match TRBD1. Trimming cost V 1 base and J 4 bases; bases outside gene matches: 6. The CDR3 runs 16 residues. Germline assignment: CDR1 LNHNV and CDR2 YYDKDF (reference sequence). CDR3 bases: TGTGCCACCAGCAGAGCCGGGGGGACAGGGGGTTACGAGCAGTACTTC. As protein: CATSRAGGTGGYEQYF.

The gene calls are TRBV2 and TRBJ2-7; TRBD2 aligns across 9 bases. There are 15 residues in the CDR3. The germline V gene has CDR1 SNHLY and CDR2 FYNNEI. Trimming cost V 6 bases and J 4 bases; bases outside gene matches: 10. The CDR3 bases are TGTGCCAGCAGGCGAGGGGTAGCGGGAGTTTACGAGCAGTACTTC. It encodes CASRRGVAGVYEQYF.

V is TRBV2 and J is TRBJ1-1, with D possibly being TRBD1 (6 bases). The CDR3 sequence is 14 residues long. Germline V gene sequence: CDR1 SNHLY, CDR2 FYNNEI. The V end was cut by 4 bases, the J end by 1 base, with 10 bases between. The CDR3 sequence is CASSVRGGNTEAFF. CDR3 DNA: TGTGCCAGCAGTGTCAGGGGCGGGAACACTGAAGCTTTCTTT.

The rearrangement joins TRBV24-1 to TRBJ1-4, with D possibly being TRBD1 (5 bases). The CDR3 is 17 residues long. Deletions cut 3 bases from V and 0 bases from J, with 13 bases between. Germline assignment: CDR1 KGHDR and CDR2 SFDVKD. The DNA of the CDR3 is TGTGCCACCAGTGATGGCCAGGGTTTTGCAACTAATGAAAAACTGTTTTTT. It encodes CATSDGQGFATNEKLFF.

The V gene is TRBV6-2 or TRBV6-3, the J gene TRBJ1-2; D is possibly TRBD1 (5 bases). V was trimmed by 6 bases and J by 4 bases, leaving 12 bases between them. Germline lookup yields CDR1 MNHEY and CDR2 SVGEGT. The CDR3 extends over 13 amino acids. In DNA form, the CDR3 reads TGTGCCAGCAGCGACCGGGGGGGCTATGGCTACACCTTC. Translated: CASSDRGGYGYTF.

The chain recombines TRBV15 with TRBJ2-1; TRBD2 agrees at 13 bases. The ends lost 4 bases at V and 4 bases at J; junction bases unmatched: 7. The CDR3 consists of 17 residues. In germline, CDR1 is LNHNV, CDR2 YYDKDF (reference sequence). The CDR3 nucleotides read TGTGCCACCAGCACTGGGCGGACTAGCGGGAGATACAATGAGCAGTTCTTC. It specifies CATSTGRTSGRYNEQFF.

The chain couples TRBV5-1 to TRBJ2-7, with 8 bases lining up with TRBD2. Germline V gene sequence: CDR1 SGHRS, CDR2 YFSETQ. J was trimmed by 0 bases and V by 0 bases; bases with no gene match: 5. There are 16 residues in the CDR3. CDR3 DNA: TGCGCCAGCAGCTTGGCCCCGGGAGGGCTCTCCTACGAGCAGTACTTC. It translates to CASSLAPGGLSYEQYF.

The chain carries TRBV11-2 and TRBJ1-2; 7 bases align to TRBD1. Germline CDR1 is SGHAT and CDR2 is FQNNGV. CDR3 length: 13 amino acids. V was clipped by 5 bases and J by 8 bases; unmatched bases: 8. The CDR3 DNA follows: TGTGCCAGCAGCGCCACAGGGGTGGGAGGCTACACCTTC. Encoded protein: CASSATGVGGYTF.

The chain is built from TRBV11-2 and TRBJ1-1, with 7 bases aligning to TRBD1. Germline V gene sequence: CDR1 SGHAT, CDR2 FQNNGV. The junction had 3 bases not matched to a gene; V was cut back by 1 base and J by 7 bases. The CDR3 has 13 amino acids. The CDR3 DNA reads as TGTGCCAGCAGCTTAGCACAGGGGAATGAAGCTTTCTTT. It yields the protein CASSLAQGNEAFF.

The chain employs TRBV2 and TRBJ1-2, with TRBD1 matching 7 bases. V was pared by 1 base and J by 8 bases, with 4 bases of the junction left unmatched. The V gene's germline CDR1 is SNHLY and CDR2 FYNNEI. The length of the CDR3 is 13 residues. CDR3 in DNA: TGTGCCAGCAGTGAAGGACAGGGAAGGGGCTACACCTTC. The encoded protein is CASSEGQGRGYTF.

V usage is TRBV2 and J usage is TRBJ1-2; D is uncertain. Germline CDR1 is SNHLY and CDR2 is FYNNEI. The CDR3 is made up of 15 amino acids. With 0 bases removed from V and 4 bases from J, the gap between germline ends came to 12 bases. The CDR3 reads CASSEAMGTAYGYTF. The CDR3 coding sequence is TGTGCCAGCAGTGAAGCGATGGGTACAGCCTATGGCTACACCTTC.

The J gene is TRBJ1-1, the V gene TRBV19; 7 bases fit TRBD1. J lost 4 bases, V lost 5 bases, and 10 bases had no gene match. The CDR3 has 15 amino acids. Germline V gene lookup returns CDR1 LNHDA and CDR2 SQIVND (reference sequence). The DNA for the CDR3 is TGTGCCAGTAGTTCTCTAGGACAGGCTTCCACTGAAGCTTTCTTT. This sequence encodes CASSSLGQASTEAFF.

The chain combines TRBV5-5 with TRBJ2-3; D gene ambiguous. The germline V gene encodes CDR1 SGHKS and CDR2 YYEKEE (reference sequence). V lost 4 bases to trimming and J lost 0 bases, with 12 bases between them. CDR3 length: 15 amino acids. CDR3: CASSPGQTSTDTQYF. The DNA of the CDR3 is TGTGCCAGCAGCCCCGGCCAGACTAGCACAGATACGCAGTATTTT.

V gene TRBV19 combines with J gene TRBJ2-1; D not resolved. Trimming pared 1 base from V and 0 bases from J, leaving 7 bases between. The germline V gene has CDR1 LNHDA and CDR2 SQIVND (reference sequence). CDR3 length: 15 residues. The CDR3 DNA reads TGTGCCAGTAGTATAGGATACGGCTCCTACAATGAGCAGTTCTTC. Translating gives CASSIGYGSYNEQFF.

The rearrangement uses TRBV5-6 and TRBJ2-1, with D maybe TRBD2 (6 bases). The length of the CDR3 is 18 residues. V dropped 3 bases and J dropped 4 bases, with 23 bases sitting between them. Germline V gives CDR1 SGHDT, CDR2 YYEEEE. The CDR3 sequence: CASSSPGVGPLTYNEQFF. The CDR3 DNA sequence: TGTGCCAGCAGCTCGCCGGGGGTAGGGCCCCTGACTTACAATGAGCAGTTCTTC.

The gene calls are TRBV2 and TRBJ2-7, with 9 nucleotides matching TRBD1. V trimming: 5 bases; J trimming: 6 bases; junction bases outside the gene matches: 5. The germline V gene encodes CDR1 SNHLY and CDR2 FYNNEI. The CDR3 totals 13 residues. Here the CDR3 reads CASSWDRVSEQYF. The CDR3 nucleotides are TGTGCCAGCAGTTGGGACAGGGTGAGCGAGCAGTACTTC.

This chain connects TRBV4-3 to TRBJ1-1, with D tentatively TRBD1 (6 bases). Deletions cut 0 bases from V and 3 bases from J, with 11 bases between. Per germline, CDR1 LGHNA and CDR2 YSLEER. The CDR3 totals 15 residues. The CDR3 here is CASSQDTGWDTEAFF. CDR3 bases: TGCGCCAGCAGCCAAGATACAGGGTGGGACACTGAAGCTTTCTTT.

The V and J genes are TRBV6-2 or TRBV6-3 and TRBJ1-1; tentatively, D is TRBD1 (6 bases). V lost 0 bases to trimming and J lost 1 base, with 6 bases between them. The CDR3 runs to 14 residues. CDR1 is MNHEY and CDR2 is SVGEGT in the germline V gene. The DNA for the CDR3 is TGTGCCAGCAGTTACTCGGACAGGAACACTGAAGCTTTCTTT. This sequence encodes CASSYSDRNTEAFF.

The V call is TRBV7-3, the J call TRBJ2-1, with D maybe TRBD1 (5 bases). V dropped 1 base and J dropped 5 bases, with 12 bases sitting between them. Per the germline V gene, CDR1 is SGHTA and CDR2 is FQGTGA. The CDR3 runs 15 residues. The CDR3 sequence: CASSLRTSVNNEQFF. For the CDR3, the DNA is TGTGCCAGCAGCTTAAGGACAAGTGTCAACAATGAGCAGTTCTTC.

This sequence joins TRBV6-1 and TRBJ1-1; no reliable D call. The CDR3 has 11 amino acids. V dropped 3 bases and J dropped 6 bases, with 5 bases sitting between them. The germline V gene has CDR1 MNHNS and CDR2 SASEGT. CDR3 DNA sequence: TGTGCCAGCAGTGAGGGCTCTGAAGCTTTCTTT. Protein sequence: CASSEGSEAFF.

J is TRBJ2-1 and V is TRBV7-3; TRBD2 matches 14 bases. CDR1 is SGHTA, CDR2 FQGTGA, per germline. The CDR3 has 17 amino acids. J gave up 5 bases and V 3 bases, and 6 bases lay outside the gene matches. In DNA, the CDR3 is TGTGCCAGCAGCTTTAAGGGGACTAGCGGGGGCCACAATGAGCAGTTCTTC. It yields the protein CASSFKGTSGGHNEQFF.

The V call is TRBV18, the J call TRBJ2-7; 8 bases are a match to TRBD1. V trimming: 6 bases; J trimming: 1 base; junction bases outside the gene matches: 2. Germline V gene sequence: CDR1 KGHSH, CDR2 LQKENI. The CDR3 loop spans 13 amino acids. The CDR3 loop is CASSGTGSYEQYF. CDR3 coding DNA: TGTGCCAGCTCCGGGACAGGTTCCTACGAGCAGTACTTC.

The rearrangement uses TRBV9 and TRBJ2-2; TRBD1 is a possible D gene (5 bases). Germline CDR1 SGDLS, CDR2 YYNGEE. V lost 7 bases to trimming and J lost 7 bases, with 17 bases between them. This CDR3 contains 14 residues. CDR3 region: CASGVTAHIGELFF. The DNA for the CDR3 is TGTGCCAGCGGAGTGACAGCCCATATCGGGGAGCTGTTTTTT.